These 19 T cell receptor beta chains share one sample of origin, sequenced in a study of T cell changes during pregnancy in multiple sclerosis. Clones were read by immunoSEQ multiplex PCR, and TCRdb kept only the in-frame ones, dropping some. The repertoire holds approximately 60,000 clones, with less than 95% as singletons. The material sequenced was peripheral blood, taken in the third trimester of pregnancy. The source is a female donor in good health, enrolled as a control in a pregnancy study.

The chain uses TRBV11-2 and TRBJ1-1; 11 bases are shared with TRBD1. The CDR3 runs to 14 residues. The V and J ends lost 4 bases and 4 bases, in that order; junction bases with no gene match: 2. The V gene's germline CDR1 is SGHAT and CDR2 FQNNGV. The CDR3 DNA follows: TGTGCCAGCAGCTCGGGACAGGGGGTCACTGAAGCTTTCTTT. It yields the protein CASSSGQGVTEAFF.

This clone was seen just once. The chain uses TRBV4-3 and TRBJ2-7; D gene uncertain. CDR3 length: 15 amino acids. Trimming left V 0 bases short and J 0 bases short, with 9 bases between. Germline V gives CDR1 LGHNA, CDR2 YSLEER. The CDR3 protein is CASSQDHDSSYEQYF. The CDR3 DNA reads TGCGCCAGCAGCCAAGATCACGACTCCTCCTACGAGCAGTACTTC.

This clone was detected only once. The chain has TRBV10-1 and TRBJ2-7; 9 nucleotides agree with TRBD2. Germline V gives CDR1 WNHNN, CDR2 SYGVQD (reference sequence). Losses at the gene ends were 6 bases for V and 2 bases for J; bases not matched to a gene: 5. This CDR3 comprises 14 residues. The CDR3 sequence: CASSAGLAPYEQYF. The CDR3 DNA is TGCGCCAGCAGCGCGGGACTAGCTCCCTACGAGCAGTACTTC.

The V and J genes are TRBV6-5 and TRBJ2-4, with 7 bases aligning to TRBD2. The CDR3 spans 14 residues. The junction had 2 bases not matched to a gene; V was cut back by 0 bases and J by 6 bases. Looked up from germline, CDR1 is MNHEY and CDR2 is SVGAGI. Here the CDR3 reads CASSYSGGGNIQYF. The CDR3 DNA reads TGTGCCAGCAGTTACTCTGGCGGGGGAAACATTCAGTACTTC.

The chain has TRBV5-5 and TRBJ1-5; 8 bases map to TRBD1. J was trimmed by 2 bases and V by 0 bases; bases with no gene match: 10. Germline CDR1 reads SGHKS; CDR2 reads YYEKEE (reference sequence). This CDR3 has 18 residues. The CDR3 nucleotides read TGTGCCAGCAGCTTGGTGGAGACAGGGGCGGATCGCAATCAGCCCCAGCATTTT. As protein: CASSLVETGADRNQPQHF.

V and J are TRBV6-5 and TRBJ1-1; 8 nucleotides match TRBD1. With 7 bases clipped from V and 4 bases from J, the junction kept 8 bases outside the gene matches. Per the germline V gene, CDR1 is MNHEY and CDR2 is SVGAGI. The CDR3 has 14 residues. The CDR3 DNA follows: TGTGCCAGCACCCGGACAGGGCCGGGCACTGAAGCTTTCTTT. It encodes CASTRTGPGTEAFF.

This chain uses TRBV19 with TRBJ2-7; possibly TRBD1 for D (5 bases). Trimming pared 7 bases from V and 0 bases from J, leaving 16 bases between. Germline V gene lookup returns CDR1 LNHDA and CDR2 SQIVND (reference sequence). The CDR3 spans 15 residues. The CDR3 nucleotides read TGTGCCAGTACCCCGACAGTTGCCCTCTCCTACGAGCAGTACTTC. This encodes CASTPTVALSYEQYF.

The chain is built from TRBV7-9 and TRBJ2-1; TRBD2 aligns across 7 bases. Germline lookup yields CDR1 SEHNR and CDR2 FQNEAQ (reference sequence). CDR3 length: 15 residues. The junction had 11 bases not matched to a gene; V was cut back by 5 bases and J by 7 bases. Here the CDR3 DNA reads TGTGCCAGCAGCGCCAGCGGGGCGGGGAGTAATGAGCAGTTCTTC. Translated, it gives CASSASGAGSNEQFF.

This clone was recorded a few times. The rearrangement uses TRBV4-1 and TRBJ2-1; 13 positions match TRBD2. Germline loops: CDR1 MGHRA, CDR2 YSYEKL. CDR3 length: 16 residues. V lost 1 base to trimming and J lost 9 bases; unmatched junction nucleotides: 6. Written as DNA, the CDR3 is TGCGCCAGCAGCCAAGGGGGACTAGCGGGATTTGCTGAGCAGTTCTTC. Translation: CASSQGGLAGFAEQFF.

The chain links TRBV6-1 to TRBJ2-7; D might be TRBD2 (5 bases). CDR3 length: 13 amino acids. V shed 1 base and J shed 7 bases, with 11 bases lying between them. The germline V gene encodes CDR1 MNHNS and CDR2 SASEGT. In nucleotides, the CDR3 is TGTGCCAGCAGTGAAGTCCGGGGTACTGAGCAGTACTTC. This sequence encodes CASSEVRGTEQYF.

The genes are TRBV6-5 and TRBJ2-7; a possible D gene is TRBD1 (6 bases). The CDR3 length is 15 residues. The germline V gene has CDR1 MNHEY and CDR2 SVGAGI. Trimming left V 0 bases short and J 2 bases short, with 11 bases between. For the CDR3, the DNA is TGTGCCAGCAGTTACTCGGGGGACATCACCTACGAGCAGTACTTC. Translating gives CASSYSGDITYEQYF.

This chain links TRBV4-3 with TRBJ2-2, with a weak D call TRBD1 (6 bases). Germline CDR1 LGHNA, CDR2 YSLEER. The CDR3 runs to 20 residues. Trimming cost V 1 base and J 1 base, with 22 bases left between them. As DNA, the CDR3 is TGCGCCAGCAGCCAAGGTCTTAAAAAAGGAAAACAGGGGAACACCGGGGAGCTGTTTTTT. Translation gives CASSQGLKKGKQGNTGELFF.

This chain connects TRBV10-1 to TRBJ2-3, with 11 bases identical to TRBD2. With V trimmed by 3 bases and J by 0 bases, 8 bases remained unmatched. The CDR3 covers 18 residues. Germline V gene sequence: CDR1 WNHNN, CDR2 SYGVQD (reference sequence). In DNA form, the CDR3 reads TGCGCCAGCAGTGACCCGACTAGCGGGAAGACTAGCACAGATACGCAGTATTTT. This codes for CASSDPTSGKTSTDTQYF.

J is TRBJ2-2 and V is TRBV14; D possibly corresponds to TRBD2 (5 bases). Germline CDR1 SGHDN, CDR2 FVKESK. The V and J ends lost 2 bases and 4 bases respectively, with 8 bases between them. The CDR3 is 14 residues long. This CDR3 reads CASSQTRVTGELFF. The CDR3 DNA sequence: TGTGCCAGCAGCCAAACGAGGGTCACCGGGGAGCTGTTTTTT.

The V call is TRBV6-5, the J call TRBJ1-1; TRBD1 matches at 7 bases. V was pared by 6 bases and J by 4 bases, with 5 bases of the junction left unmatched. CDR1 and CDR2 from the germline V gene are MNHEY and SVGAGI. The CDR3 loop spans 13 amino acids. CDR3 residues: CASSQGQTTEAFF. CDR3 in DNA: TGTGCCAGCAGCCAGGGACAGACCACTGAAGCTTTCTTT.

The chain combines TRBV9 with TRBJ2-2; TRBD2 agrees at 11 bases. Germline V gene sequence: CDR1 SGDLS, CDR2 YYNGEE. V lost 4 bases and J lost 4; bases outside the gene matches: 12. The CDR3 sequence is 18 residues long. CDR3 sequence: CASSPRWVAGGITGELFF. The CDR3, as DNA: TGTGCCAGCAGCCCCCGCTGGGTAGCGGGGGGGATCACCGGGGAGCTGTTTTTT.

This rearrangement joins TRBV12-2 to TRBJ1-2; the table names TRBD1, a call not compared with the DNA. TRBV12-2 is given as a pseudogene. The CDR3 contains 16 residues. The CDR3 spells CASRLFQTGLNYGYTF. CDR3 DNA: TGTGCAAGTCGCTTATTCCAGACAGGGTTGAACTATGGCTACACCTTC.

This clone has just one count. The V gene is TRBV9, the J gene TRBJ1-1; tentatively, D is TRBD1 (6 bases). The CDR3 length is 14 residues. The V gene's germline CDR1 is SGDLS and CDR2 YYNGEE. The V end lost 0 bases, the J end lost 3 bases, and 9 bases lay between the germline ends. The CDR3 nucleotides are TGTGCCAGCAGCGTAGGTCAGGGGTACACTGAAGCTTTCTTT. Its translation: CASSVGQGYTEAFF.

This clone has only a few counts. The J gene is TRBJ2-7, the V gene TRBV29-1, with TRBD1 matching 11 bases. The CDR3 runs to 15 residues. The germline V gene has CDR1 SQVTM and CDR2 ANQGSEA. The J segment lost 3 bases and the V segment lost 0 bases, leaving 4 bases of the junction unmatched. The CDR3 reads CSVEDWGQGGYEQYF. For the CDR3, the DNA is TGCAGCGTTGAAGATTGGGGACAGGGGGGCTACGAGCAGTACTTC.